One sample yielded the 32 T cell receptor beta chains listed below, sequenced in a study of CXCR4 blockade with PD-1 therapy in pancreatic cancer. The table came from immunoSEQ multiplex PCR; TCRdb's copy has only in-frame clones and leaves some out. The data show over 7,500 clones, about 60% seen once. Sequencing was carried out using tumor tissue. The receptors here all came from a human donor with pancreatic ductal adenocarcinoma.

The chain combines TRBV10-2 with TRBJ2-1; D might be TRBD1 (5 bases). The CDR3 loop spans 14 amino acids. Trimming removed 2 bases from V and 6 bases from J, with 11 bases in between. Germline V lookup: CDR1 WSHSY, CDR2 SAAADI. Written as DNA, the CDR3 is TGCGCCAGCAGTGAGCTCAGGGAACCCAATGAGCAGTTCTTC. Its translation is CASSELREPNEQFF.

The chain couples TRBV19 to TRBJ1-1; 7 nucleotides align to TRBD1. The germline CDR1 and CDR2 sequences are LNHDA and SQIVND (reference sequence). This CDR3 is built from 14 residues. Trimming at V came to 8 bases and at J to 10 bases, leaving 16 bases not matched to a gene. CDR3 DNA sequence: TGTGCCAGTCGTGGTTTAGGACAGGCCCCCCGAGCTTTCTTT. It specifies CASRGLGQAPRAFF.

J is TRBJ2-7 and V is TRBV11-3; no firm D call. The CDR3 loop spans 16 amino acids. With 4 bases removed from V and 2 bases from J, the gap between germline ends came to 18 bases. Germline CDR1 reads SGHNT; CDR2 reads YENEEA. CDR3 residues: CASSYLDIHYPYEQYF. The CDR3 DNA follows: TGTGCCAGCAGCTACCTTGACATTCACTATCCCTACGAGCAGTACTTC.

The J gene is TRBJ1-2, the V gene TRBV12-5, with TRBD1 as a possible D gene (6 bases). V lost 6 bases to trimming and J lost 5 bases, with 22 bases between them. Germline V gives CDR1 LGHNT, CDR2 FRNRAP. This CDR3 is 16 amino acids long. The CDR3 sequence is CASGNQQGKRLYGYTF. CDR3 bases: TGTGCTAGTGGCAACCAACAGGGAAAAAGGCTTTATGGCTACACCTTC.

The V gene is TRBV12-5, the J gene TRBJ2-7; the D is unclear. This CDR3 is 11 amino acids long. Germline assignment: CDR1 LGHNT and CDR2 FRNRAP. Here the CDR3 reads CASTMIYEQYF. The CDR3 region has the DNA TGTGCCAGCACCATGATCTACGAGCAGTACTTC.

The genes are TRBV18 and TRBJ1-2; a possible D gene is TRBD1 (5 bases). The CDR3 loop spans 15 amino acids. V was shortened by 3 bases and J by 4 bases, with 15 bases between the two germline ends. CDR1 and CDR2 from the germline V gene are KGHSH and LQKENI. CDR3 loop: CASSPADRLLYGYTF. CDR3 DNA: TGTGCCAGCTCACCGGCCGACAGACTACTCTATGGCTACACCTTC.

This clone was picked up a small number of times. The chain couples TRBV15 to TRBJ1-4; D perhaps matches TRBD1 (5 bases). The V end lost 5 bases, the J end lost 12 bases, and 22 bases lay between the germline ends. This CDR3 comprises 15 residues. Germline CDR1 reads LNHNV; CDR2 reads YYDKDF (reference sequence). The CDR3 here is CATSARHWGDEQLFF. The DNA of the CDR3 is TGTGCCACCAGCGCCCGACACTGGGGCGACGAACAACTGTTTTTT.

This clone has only a few counts. The chain has TRBV30 and TRBJ2-6; D is unclear. The CDR3 is made up of 16 amino acids. CDR1 and CDR2 from the germline V gene are GTSNPN and SVGIG (reference sequence). Trimming shortened V by 0 bases and J by 1 base, and 10 bases separated the two germline ends. The CDR3 reads CAWSVQRVSGANVLTF. The CDR3 DNA is TGTGCCTGGAGTGTACAAAGGGTATCTGGGGCCAACGTCCTGACTTTC.

The chain recombines TRBV11-3 with TRBJ2-3, with D perhaps matching TRBD1 or TRBD2 (5 bases each). The V gene lost 3 bases and the J gene lost 1 base, with 14 bases spanning the gap. Per germline, CDR1 SGHNT and CDR2 YENEEA. The CDR3 has 16 residues. The CDR3 coding sequence is TGTGCCAGCAGCTTGGACGGGGCTACCCGCACAGATACGCAGTATTTT. Translation gives CASSLDGATRTDTQYF.

This chain connects TRBV30 to TRBJ2-3, with D possibly being TRBD2 (5 bases). The CDR3 runs 14 residues. The V gene's germline CDR1 is GTSNPN and CDR2 SVGIG (reference sequence). Trimming stripped 3 bases from V and 1 base from J, with 11 bases between. The CDR3 spells CAWSPGVRTDTQYF. The CDR3 region has the DNA TGTGCCTGGAGCCCCGGGGTTCGCACAGATACGCAGTATTTT.

The V call is TRBV15, the J call TRBJ1-1; D ambiguous. This CDR3 contains 14 residues. V gave up 2 bases and J gave up 9 bases, with 16 bases separating them. Germline CDR1 is LNHNV and CDR2 is YYDKDF (reference sequence). The CDR3 sequence is CATSRLDDPVQAFF. In DNA, the CDR3 is TGTGCCACCAGCAGACTTGACGATCCCGTACAAGCTTTCTTT.

By sample fraction, this clone is medium-sized. The chain has TRBV11-3 and TRBJ2-7, with TRBD2 matching over 10 bases. The V gene end was trimmed by 5 bases and the J gene end by 3 bases; junction bases not matched to a gene: 4. Germline CDR1 SGHNT, CDR2 YENEEA. CDR3 length equals 14 residues. CDR3 residues: CASSPSGRDYEQYF. The CDR3 DNA reads TGTGCCAGCAGCCCGAGCGGGAGGGACTACGAGCAGTACTTC.

This clone has a single count. The chain uses TRBV19 and TRBJ2-7; the match to TRBD2 covers 8 bases. Germline V CDR1 and CDR2: LNHDA, SQIVND (reference sequence). V lost 5 bases and J lost 3; bases outside the gene matches: 6. This CDR3 contains 14 residues. The CDR3 bases are TGTGCCAGTAGTGACCCCGGGACTAGCTACGAGCAGTACTTC. The encoded protein is CASSDPGTSYEQYF.

This clone was seen a handful of times. The CDR3 nucleotides are TGTGCCAGCAGCATCCCAGGGGGCACTGAAGCTTTCTTT. Translation gives CASSIPGGTEAFF. V is TRBV27 and J is TRBJ1-1, with 7 nucleotides matching TRBD1. V shed 6 bases, J shed 4 bases, and the junction held 5 bases outside the gene matches. Looked up from germline, CDR1 is MNHEY and CDR2 is SMNVEV (reference sequence). This CDR3 has 13 amino acids.

The V gene is TRBV18, the J gene TRBJ2-7; the match to TRBD1 covers 9 bases. Germline CDR1 and CDR2: KGHSH and LQKENI. Unmatched junction bases numbered 7, after V lost 1 base and J lost 0 bases. This CDR3 contains 17 residues. For the CDR3, the DNA is TGTGCCAGCTCACCACAGCCTCCGGGACAGGGCTCCTACGAGCAGTACTTC. Its protein product is CASSPQPPGQGSYEQYF.

This clone was counted only a few times. The chain links TRBV11-3 to TRBJ2-5; the D gene is possibly TRBD2 (5 bases). The CDR3 totals 15 residues. Germline CDR1 is SGHNT and CDR2 is YENEEA. The germline V and J ends were trimmed by 3 bases and 0 bases, with 11 bases remaining between them. The CDR3 loop is CASSLVPGNQETQYF. CDR3 nucleotides: TGTGCCAGCAGCTTGGTGCCGGGGAACCAAGAGACCCAGTACTTC. Drawing the rest from reference TRBV11-3 and TRBJ2-5, the complete variable domain is EAGVVQSPRYKIIEKKQPVAFWCNPISGHNTLYWYLQNLGQGPELLIRYENEEAVDDSQLPKDRFSAERLKGVDSTLKIQPAELGDSAVYLCASSLVPGNQETQYFGPGTRLLVL.

V gene TRBV19 combines with J gene TRBJ2-2, with D possibly TRBD2 on 7 matching bases. The V end was cut by 6 bases, the J end by 4 bases, with 18 bases between. The CDR3 sequence is 16 residues long. Germline loops: CDR1 LNHDA, CDR2 SQIVND (reference sequence). CDR3 region: CASSSGTPGGTGELFF. The CDR3 nucleotides read TGTGCCAGTAGCTCCGGGACACCGGGGGGCACCGGGGAGCTGTTTTTT.

This chain links TRBV6-8 with TRBJ2-2; D is possibly TRBD1 or TRBD2 (5 bases each). This CDR3 has 17 amino acids. V was trimmed by 6 bases and J by 1 base, leaving 18 bases between them. CDR1 is MNHGY and CDR2 is SAAAGT in the germline V gene. CDR3: CASSYDLGTQNTGELFF. The DNA of the CDR3 is TGTGCCAGCAGCTACGATCTGGGGACCCAGAACACCGGGGAGCTGTTTTTT.

This sequence joins TRBV19 and TRBJ2-3; 7 bases align to TRBD1. The V gene's germline CDR1 is LNHDA and CDR2 SQIVND (reference sequence). CDR3 length: 12 residues. The junction had 6 bases not matched to a gene; V was cut back by 10 bases and J by 5 bases. The CDR3 sequence: CATRQGGDTQYF. CDR3 DNA sequence: TGTGCCACAAGACAGGGTGGAGATACGCAGTATTTT.

V gene TRBV19 combines with J gene TRBJ1-5; 8 bases agree with TRBD1. This CDR3 contains 15 residues. V shed 4 bases and J 1 base; nucleotides not matched to a gene: 3. Germline-derived CDR1 and CDR2 are LNHDA and SQIVND (reference sequence). In DNA form, the CDR3 reads TGTGCCAGTAGTACAGGACAGGGAAGCAATCAGCCCCAGCATTTT. This translates into CASSTGQGSNQPQHF.

This chain links TRBV15 with TRBJ2-3; 13 positions agree with TRBD2. Trimming at V came to 8 bases and at J to 8 bases, leaving 7 bases not matched to a gene. Germline V lookup: CDR1 LNHNV, CDR2 YYDKDF (reference sequence). The CDR3 runs 14 residues. In DNA form, the CDR3 reads TGTGCCACCGGACTAGCGGGGGTCGGAGGTACGCAGTATTTT. As protein: CATGLAGVGGTQYF.

This clone has more than one count but fewer than ten. The CDR3 DNA follows: TGTGCCAGCAGCTTAGCGGAGTGGGGCATGGACTACACCTTC. It encodes CASSLAEWGMDYTF. The chain joins TRBV7-1 to TRBJ1-2; TRBD1 might be the D (5 bases). TRBV7-1 is known as an ORF, though its function is uncertain. CDR3 length: 14 amino acids. Trimming cost V 4 bases and J 10 bases, with 19 bases left between them.

The V and J genes are TRBV25-1 and TRBJ2-7; 7 bases are a match to TRBD1. The V segment lost 3 bases and the J segment 3 bases; nucleotides outside the gene matches: 8. Per the germline V gene, CDR1 is MGHDK and CDR2 is SYGVNS. There are 15 residues in the CDR3. CDR3 bases: TGTGCCAGCAGTGACCCCGGGACAGCGTACTACGAGCAGTACTTC. The encoded protein is CASSDPGTAYYEQYF.

The chain is built from TRBV10-2 and TRBJ2-1, with 7 bases lining up with TRBD2. The CDR3 extends over 16 amino acids. The V gene's germline CDR1 is WSHSY and CDR2 SAAADI. With V trimmed by 1 base and J by 4 bases, 7 bases remained unmatched. Here the CDR3 reads CASSEYGASGYNEQFF. The CDR3 coding sequence is TGCGCCAGCAGTGAGTATGGGGCTAGCGGTTACAATGAGCAGTTCTTC.

This clone was found a few times. The CDR3 DNA reads TGTGCCAGCTCACGGACAGGGCCCTTTGAGACCCAGTACTTC. This gives the protein CASSRTGPFETQYF. The chain combines TRBV18 with TRBJ2-5; TRBD1 aligns across 8 bases. In germline, CDR1 is KGHSH, CDR2 LQKENI. The CDR3 covers 14 residues. With V trimmed by 4 bases and J by 5 bases, 6 bases remained unmatched.

This rearrangement joins TRBV11-3 to TRBJ1-4; 8 positions match TRBD1. This CDR3 has 15 residues. Per germline, CDR1 SGHNT and CDR2 YENEEA. V shed 4 bases, J shed 3 bases, and the junction held 4 bases outside the gene matches. CDR3 DNA: TGTGCCAGCAGCTCACAGACAGGGGCTAATGAAAAACTGTTTTTT. Translated: CASSSQTGANEKLFF.

This clone was detected only a few times. The gene calls are TRBV12-5 and TRBJ2-5; TRBD1 agrees at 9 bases. Germline V gene sequence: CDR1 LGHNT, CDR2 FRNRAP. The CDR3 has 14 residues. The CDR3 nucleotides read TGTGCCAGCATTGGGACAGGGTGGATGGAGACCCAGTACTTC. Residues: CASIGTGWMETQYF.

About this clone itself: The DNA has an unread or ambiguous base, and its residue is written X. The rearrangement joins TRBV28 to TRBJ1-3; D remains unclear. This CDR3 spans 16 amino acids. Between the trimmed V and J ends, which lost 5 bases and 6 bases, there was a span of 20 bases. From germline, CDR1 is MDHEN and CDR2 SYDVKM. The DNA of the CDR3 is TGTGCCAGCAGTATCTTAAGGTCGTGGGAYGAAAACACCATATATTTT. It encodes CASSILRSWXENTIYF. The whole CDR3 is CASSILRSWDENTIYF.

By sample share, this clone is medium-sized. This chain links TRBV4-1 with TRBJ1-6, with TRBD1 identical over 7 bases. V was pared by 6 bases and J by 6 bases, with 8 bases of the junction left unmatched. The length of the CDR3 is 15 residues. CDR1 and CDR2 (germline): MGHRA, YSYEKL. The chain's CDR3 is CASRPGTALNSPLHF. The CDR3 nucleotides read TGCGCCAGCAGACCCGGGACAGCCCTTAATTCACCCCTCCACTTT.

This clone was counted between two and nine times. CDR3 bases: TGTGCCAGCAGCTTCACAGGGAATGGCTACACCTTC. It codes for CASSFTGNGYTF. V usage is TRBV6-8 and J usage is TRBJ1-2, with D possibly TRBD1 on 6 matching bases. Germline V gene data show CDR1 as MNHGY and CDR2 as SAAAGT. Trimming removed 6 bases at V and 6 bases at J, with 11 bases between. This CDR3 has 12 amino acids.

This clone came up a few times. The J gene is TRBJ2-1, the V gene TRBV6-8; weak D call: TRBD1 (6 bases). The germline CDR1 and CDR2 sequences are MNHGY and SAAAGT. The CDR3 is 12 amino acids. V was clipped by 8 bases and J by 3 bases, with 8 bases between them. CDR3 bases: TGTGCCAGCGGGGACAACTACAATGAGCAGTTCTTC. It yields the protein CASGDNYNEQFF.

The chain joins TRBV18 to TRBJ2-7; no clear D. The CDR3 extends over 13 amino acids. The V end lost 2 bases, the J end lost 5 bases, and 10 bases lay between the germline ends. Germline V gives CDR1 KGHSH, CDR2 LQKENI. The CDR3: CASSPKGPHEQYF. The DNA for the CDR3 is TGTGCCAGCTCACCAAAAGGGCCTCACGAGCAGTACTTC.